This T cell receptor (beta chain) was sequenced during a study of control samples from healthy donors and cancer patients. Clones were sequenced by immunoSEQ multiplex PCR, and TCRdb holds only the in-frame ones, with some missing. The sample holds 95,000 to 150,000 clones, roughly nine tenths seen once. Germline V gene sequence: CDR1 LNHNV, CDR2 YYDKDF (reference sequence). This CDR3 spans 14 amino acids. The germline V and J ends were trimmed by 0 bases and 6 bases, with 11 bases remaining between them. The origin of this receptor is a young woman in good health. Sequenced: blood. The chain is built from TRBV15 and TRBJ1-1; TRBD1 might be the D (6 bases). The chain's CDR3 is CATSRDQGIAEAFF. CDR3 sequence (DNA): TGTGCCACCAGCAGAGATCAGGGGATCGCTGAAGCTTTCTTT.